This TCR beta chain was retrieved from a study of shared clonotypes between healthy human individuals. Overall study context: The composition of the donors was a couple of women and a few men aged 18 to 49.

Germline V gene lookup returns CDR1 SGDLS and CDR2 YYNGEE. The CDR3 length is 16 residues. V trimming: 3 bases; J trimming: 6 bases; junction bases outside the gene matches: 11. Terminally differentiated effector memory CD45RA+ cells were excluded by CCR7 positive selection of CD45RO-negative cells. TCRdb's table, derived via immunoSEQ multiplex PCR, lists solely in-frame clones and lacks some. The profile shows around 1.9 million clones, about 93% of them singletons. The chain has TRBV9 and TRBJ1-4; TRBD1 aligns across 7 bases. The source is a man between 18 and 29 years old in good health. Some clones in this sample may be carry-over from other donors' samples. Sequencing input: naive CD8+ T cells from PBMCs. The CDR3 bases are TGTGCCAGCAGCGGCGGAGCGACAGGGCCTGATGAAAAACTGTTTTTT. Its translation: CASSGGATGPDEKLFF.